Following are 3 T cell receptor beta chains from one sample sequenced in a study of control samples from healthy donors and cancer patients (dated by TCRdb to 2018 to 2021). Library construction relied on the immunoSEQ multiplex PCR assay. Drawn from immuneACCESS, this table holds only the in-frame rearrangements with V and J called that TCRdb kept. Clones are partly lost; checked studies trace under half to an unresolved V gene and leave the rest unexplained. A total of roughly 150,000 clones appear in this sample, around nine tenths of them only once. The top ten hold approximately 0.7% of the sample. Sample: blood. The receptors were gathered from a woman in her 30s in good health.

The rearrangement uses TRBV9 and TRBJ2-5; 8 bases are shared with TRBD1. V trimming: 3 bases; J trimming: 5 bases; junction bases outside the gene matches: 9. The CDR3 consists of 15 residues. The germline V gene encodes CDR1 SGDLS and CDR2 YYNGEE. The CDR3 here is CASSAEPRGPETQYF. The CDR3 DNA is TGTGCCAGCAGCGCAGAACCCAGGGGGCCGGAGACCCAGTACTTC.

The chain has TRBV6-5 and TRBJ1-6; 7 bases are shared with TRBD1. Looked up from germline, CDR1 is MNHEY and CDR2 is SVGAGI. V was clipped by 0 bases and J by 6 bases; unmatched bases: 5. The CDR3 sequence is 16 residues long. The CDR3 loop reads CASSYSGQSGNSPLHF. CDR3 sequence (DNA): TGTGCCAGCAGTTACTCGGGACAGTCGGGTAATTCACCCCTCCACTTT.

The chain combines TRBV2 with TRBJ2-3, with 10 bases lining up with TRBD2. The CDR3 has 16 amino acids. Germline V gene data show CDR1 as SNHLY and CDR2 as FYNNEI. The trim removed 4 bases at V and 8 bases at J, leaving 12 bases unmatched. For the CDR3, the DNA is TGTGCCAGCAGTGGGACTAGCGGACCGTGGGGGGGTACGCAGTATTTT. This encodes CASSGTSGPWGGTQYF.